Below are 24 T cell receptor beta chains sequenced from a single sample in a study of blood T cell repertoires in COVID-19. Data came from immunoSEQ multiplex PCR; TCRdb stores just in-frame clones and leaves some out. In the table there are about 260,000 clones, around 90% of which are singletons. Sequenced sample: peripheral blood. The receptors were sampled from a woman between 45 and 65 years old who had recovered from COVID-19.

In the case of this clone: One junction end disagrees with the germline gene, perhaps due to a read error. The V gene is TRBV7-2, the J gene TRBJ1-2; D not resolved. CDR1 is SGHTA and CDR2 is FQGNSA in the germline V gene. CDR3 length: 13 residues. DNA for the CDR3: TGTGCCAGCAGCTTAGACCTCCCGAGGTCTCCCCTATTC. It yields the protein CASSLDLPRSPLF.

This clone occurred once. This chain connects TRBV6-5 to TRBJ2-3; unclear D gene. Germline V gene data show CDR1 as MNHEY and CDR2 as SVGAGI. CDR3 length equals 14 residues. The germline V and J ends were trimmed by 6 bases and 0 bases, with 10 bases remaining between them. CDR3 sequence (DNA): TGTGCCAGCAGGCGCATAGCTAGCACAGATACGCAGTATTTT. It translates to CASRRIASTDTQYF.

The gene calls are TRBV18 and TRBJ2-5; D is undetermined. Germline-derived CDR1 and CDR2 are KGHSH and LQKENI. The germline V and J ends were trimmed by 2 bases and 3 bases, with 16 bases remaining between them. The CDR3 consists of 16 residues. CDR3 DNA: TGTGCCAGCTCACCATCGACGGGTGCGTTAGAAGAGACCCAGTACTTC. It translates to CASSPSTGALEETQYF.

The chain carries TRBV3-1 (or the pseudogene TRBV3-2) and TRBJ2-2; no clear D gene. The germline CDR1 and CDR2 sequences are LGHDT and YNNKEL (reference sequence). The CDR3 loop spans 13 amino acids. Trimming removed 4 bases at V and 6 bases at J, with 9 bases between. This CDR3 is CASSLLWSGELFF. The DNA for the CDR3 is TGTGCCAGCAGCCTGCTATGGTCCGGGGAGCTGTTTTTT.

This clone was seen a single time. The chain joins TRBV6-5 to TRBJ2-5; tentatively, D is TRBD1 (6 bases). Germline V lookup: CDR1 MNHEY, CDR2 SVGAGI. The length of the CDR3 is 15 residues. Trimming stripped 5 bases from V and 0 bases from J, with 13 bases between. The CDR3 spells CASSTGTLYQETQYF. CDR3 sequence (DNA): TGTGCCAGCAGTACCGGGACACTGTACCAAGAGACCCAGTACTTC.

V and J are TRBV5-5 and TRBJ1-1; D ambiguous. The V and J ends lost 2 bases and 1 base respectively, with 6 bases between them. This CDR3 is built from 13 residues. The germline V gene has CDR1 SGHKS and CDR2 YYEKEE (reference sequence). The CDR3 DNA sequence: TGTGCCAGCAGCTTCGGGGAGAACACTGAAGCTTTCTTT. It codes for CASSFGENTEAFF.

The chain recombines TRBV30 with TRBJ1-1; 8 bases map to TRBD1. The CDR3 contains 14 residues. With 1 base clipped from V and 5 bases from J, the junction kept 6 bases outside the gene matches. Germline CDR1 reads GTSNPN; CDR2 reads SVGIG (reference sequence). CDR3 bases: TGTGCCTGGAGTGAAACAGGGGGGTGGACTGAAGCTTTCTTT. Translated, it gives CAWSETGGWTEAFF.

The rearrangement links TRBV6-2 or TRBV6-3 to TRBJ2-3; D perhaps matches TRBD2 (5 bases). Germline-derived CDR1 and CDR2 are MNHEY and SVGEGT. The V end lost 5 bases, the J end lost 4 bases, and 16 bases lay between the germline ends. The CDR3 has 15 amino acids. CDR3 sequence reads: CASSPTIGSADTQYF. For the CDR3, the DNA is TGTGCCAGCAGTCCGACTATTGGTAGCGCAGATACGCAGTATTTT.

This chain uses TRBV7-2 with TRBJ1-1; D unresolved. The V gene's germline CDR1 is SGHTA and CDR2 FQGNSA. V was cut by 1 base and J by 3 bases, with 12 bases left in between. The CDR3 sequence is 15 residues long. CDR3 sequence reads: CASSLEAGWDTEAFF. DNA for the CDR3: TGTGCCAGCAGCTTAGAAGCGGGTTGGGACACTGAAGCTTTCTTT.

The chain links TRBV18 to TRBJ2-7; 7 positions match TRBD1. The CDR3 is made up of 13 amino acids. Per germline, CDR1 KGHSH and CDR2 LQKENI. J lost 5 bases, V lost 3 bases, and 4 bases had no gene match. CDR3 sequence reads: CASSPTGDHEQYF. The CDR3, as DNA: TGTGCCAGCTCACCCACAGGGGACCACGAGCAGTACTTC.

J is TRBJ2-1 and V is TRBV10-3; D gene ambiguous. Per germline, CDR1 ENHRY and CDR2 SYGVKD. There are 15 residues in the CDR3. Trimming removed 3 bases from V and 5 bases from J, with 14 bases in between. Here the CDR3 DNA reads TGTGCCATCAGTGACCGAGAGCGCTCAAACAATGAGCAGTTCTTC. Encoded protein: CAISDRERSNNEQFF.

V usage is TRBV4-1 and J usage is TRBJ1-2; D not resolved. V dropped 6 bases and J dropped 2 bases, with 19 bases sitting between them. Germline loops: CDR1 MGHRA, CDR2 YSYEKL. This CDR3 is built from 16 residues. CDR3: CASRHPTKKKNYGYTF. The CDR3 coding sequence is TGCGCCAGCAGACACCCCACCAAAAAGAAAAACTATGGCTACACCTTC.

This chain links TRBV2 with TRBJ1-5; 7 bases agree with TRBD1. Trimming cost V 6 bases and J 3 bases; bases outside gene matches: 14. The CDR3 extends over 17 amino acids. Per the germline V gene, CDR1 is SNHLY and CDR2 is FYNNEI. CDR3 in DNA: TGTGCCAGCAGCTGGGCTGATTGGGACAGTTCCAATCAGCCCCAGCATTTT. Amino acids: CASSWADWDSSNQPQHF.

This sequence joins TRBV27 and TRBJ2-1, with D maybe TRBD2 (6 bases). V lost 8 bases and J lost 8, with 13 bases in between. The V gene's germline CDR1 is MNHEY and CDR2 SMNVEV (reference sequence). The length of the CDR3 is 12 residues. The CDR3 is CASLGGIDEQFF. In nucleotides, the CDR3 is TGTGCCAGCCTCGGAGGGATAGATGAGCAGTTCTTC.

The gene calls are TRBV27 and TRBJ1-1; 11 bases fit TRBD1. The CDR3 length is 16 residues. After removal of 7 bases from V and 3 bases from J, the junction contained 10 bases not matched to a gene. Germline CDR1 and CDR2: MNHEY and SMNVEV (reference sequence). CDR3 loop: CASKVGQGVRDTEAFF. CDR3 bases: TGTGCCAGCAAGGTGGGACAGGGGGTGAGGGACACTGAAGCTTTCTTT.

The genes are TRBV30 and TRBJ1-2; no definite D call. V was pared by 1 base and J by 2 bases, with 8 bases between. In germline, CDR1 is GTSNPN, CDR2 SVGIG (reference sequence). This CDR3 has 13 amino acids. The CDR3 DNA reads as TGTGCCTGGAGTGGACCGGGGAACTATGGCTACACCTTC. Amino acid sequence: CAWSGPGNYGYTF.

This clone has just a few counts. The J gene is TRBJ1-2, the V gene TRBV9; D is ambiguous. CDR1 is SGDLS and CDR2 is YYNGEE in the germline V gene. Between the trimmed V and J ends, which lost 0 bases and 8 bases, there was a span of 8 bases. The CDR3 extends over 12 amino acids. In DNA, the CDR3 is TGTGCCAGCAGCGTAGGGTTCAGAGGCTACACCTTC. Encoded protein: CASSVGFRGYTF.

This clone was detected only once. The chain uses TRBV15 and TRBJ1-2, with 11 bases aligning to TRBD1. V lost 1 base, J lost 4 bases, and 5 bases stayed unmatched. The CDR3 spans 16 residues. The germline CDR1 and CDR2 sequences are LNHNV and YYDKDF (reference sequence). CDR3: CATSRAGQGAFYGYTF. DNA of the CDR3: TGTGCCACCAGCAGAGCAGGACAGGGGGCATTCTATGGCTACACCTTC.

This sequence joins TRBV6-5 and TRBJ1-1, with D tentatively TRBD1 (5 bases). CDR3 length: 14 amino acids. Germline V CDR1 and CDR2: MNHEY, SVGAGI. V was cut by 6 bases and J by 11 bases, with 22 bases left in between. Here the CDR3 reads CASRPRDSRRRAFF. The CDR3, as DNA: TGTGCCAGCAGACCCCGGGACTCCCGACGGCGGGCTTTCTTT.

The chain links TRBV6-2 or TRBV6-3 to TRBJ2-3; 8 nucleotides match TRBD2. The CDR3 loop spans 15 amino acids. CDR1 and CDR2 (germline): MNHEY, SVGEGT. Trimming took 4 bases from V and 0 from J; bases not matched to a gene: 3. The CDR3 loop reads CASSCSGTSTDTQYF. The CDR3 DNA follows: TGTGCCAGCAGTTGTAGCGGGACTAGCACAGATACGCAGTATTTT.

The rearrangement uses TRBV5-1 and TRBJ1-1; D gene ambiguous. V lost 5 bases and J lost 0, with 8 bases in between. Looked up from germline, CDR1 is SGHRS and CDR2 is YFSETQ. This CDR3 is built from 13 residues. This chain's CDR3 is CASSMTMNTEAFF. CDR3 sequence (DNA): TGCGCCAGCAGTATGACAATGAACACTGAAGCTTTCTTT.

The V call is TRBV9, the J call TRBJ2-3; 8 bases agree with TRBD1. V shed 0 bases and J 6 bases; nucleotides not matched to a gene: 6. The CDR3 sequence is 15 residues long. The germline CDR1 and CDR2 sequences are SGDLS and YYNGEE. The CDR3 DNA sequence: TGTGCCAGCAGCGTAGCTTTAACAGGGGGGGATACGCAGTATTTT. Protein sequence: CASSVALTGGDTQYF.

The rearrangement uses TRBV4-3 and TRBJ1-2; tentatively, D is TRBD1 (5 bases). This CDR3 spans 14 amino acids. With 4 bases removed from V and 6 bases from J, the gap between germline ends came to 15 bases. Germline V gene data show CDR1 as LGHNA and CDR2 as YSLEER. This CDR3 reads CASSPSAGGHGYTF. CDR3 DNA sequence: TGCGCCAGCAGCCCGTCAGCGGGGGGACATGGCTACACCTTC.

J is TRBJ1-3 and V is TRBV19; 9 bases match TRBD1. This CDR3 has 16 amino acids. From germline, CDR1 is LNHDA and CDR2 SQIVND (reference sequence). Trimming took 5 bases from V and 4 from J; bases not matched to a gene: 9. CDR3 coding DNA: TGTGCCAGTAGTCCTCCAGGACAGGGGTACGGAAACACCATATATTTT. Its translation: CASSPPGQGYGNTIYF. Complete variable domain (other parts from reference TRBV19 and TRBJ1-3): DGGITQSPKYLFRKEGQNVTLSCEQNLNHDAMYWYRQDPGQGLRLIYYSQIVNDFQKGDIAEGYSVSREKKESFPLTVTSAQKNPTAFYLCASSPPGQGYGNTIYFGEGSWLTVV.